These 8 T cell receptor beta chains were all obtained from the same sample, sequenced in a study of T cells in localized non-small cell lung cancer. Some clones are missing from TCRdb's copy, which holds only in-frame ones; the method was immunoSEQ multiplex PCR. Here the sample spans roughly 1,400 clones, approximately 30% being singletons. The sample here was lung tumor tissue, taken before any cancer treatment. Receptors originate from a male donor at least 60 years old with stage II lung adenocarcinoma.

This clone was recorded a few times. The J gene is TRBJ2-7, the V gene TRBV2; TRBD2 aligns across 9 bases. The length of the CDR3 is 16 residues. Trimming cost V 0 bases and J 3 bases; bases outside gene matches: 6. In germline, CDR1 is SNHLY, CDR2 FYNNEI. In DNA form, the CDR3 reads TGTGCCAGCAGTGAAGCGGTAGCGGGAGCCCGCTACGAGCAGTACTTC. Its protein is CASSEAVAGARYEQYF. Variable domain in full (rest from reference TRBV2 and TRBJ2-7): EPEVTQTPSHQVTQMGQEVILRCVPISNHLYFYWYRQILGQKVEFLVSFYNNEISEKSEIFDDQFSVERPDGSNFTLKIRSTKLEDSAMYFCASSEAVAGARYEQYFGPGTRLTVT.

The chain carries TRBV19 and TRBJ2-2; 10 bases align to TRBD1. Germline CDR1 and CDR2: LNHDA and SQIVND (reference sequence). V dropped 2 bases and J dropped 5; count of bases not matched to a gene: 2. The CDR3 totals 15 residues. The CDR3 DNA is TGTGCCAGTAGTATAAGGGACAGGGGAACCGGGGAGCTGTTTTTT. Protein product: CASSIRDRGTGELFF.

This clone was recorded once. V is TRBV19 and J is TRBJ2-2; the D gene is possibly TRBD1 (6 bases). The germline V and J ends were trimmed by 7 bases and 0 bases, with 12 bases remaining between them. The germline gives CDR1 LNHDA, CDR2 SQIVND (reference sequence). This CDR3 is built from 15 residues. The CDR3: CASTRDNPNTGELFF. CDR3 in DNA: TGTGCCAGTACCCGGGACAATCCGAACACCGGGGAGCTGTTTTTT.

The chain uses TRBV6-8 and TRBJ2-1, with 14 positions matching TRBD2. The CDR3 runs 18 residues. Germline lookup yields CDR1 MNHGY and CDR2 SAAAGT. With 2 bases clipped from V and 5 bases from J, the junction kept 8 bases outside the gene matches. The CDR3 DNA reads as TGTGCCAGCAGTTACGCGGGTGGACTAGCGGGAGGAAACAATGAGCAGTTCTTC. Amino acid sequence: CASSYAGGLAGGNNEQFF.

This clone was observed a few times. The J gene is TRBJ1-2, the V gene TRBV11-3; weak D call: TRBD1 (5 bases). V gave up 5 bases and J gave up 6 bases, with 16 bases separating them. Germline lookup yields CDR1 SGHNT and CDR2 YENEEA. The CDR3 has 14 amino acids. DNA for the CDR3: TGTGCCAGCAGCCTGTCGGGGACGTATCATGGCTACACCTTC. Encoded protein: CASSLSGTYHGYTF.

This clone was seen a few times. The chain combines TRBV28 with TRBJ2-3; 8 bases map to TRBD2. Per germline, CDR1 MDHEN and CDR2 SYDVKM. V shed 5 bases, J shed 3 bases, and the junction held 13 bases outside the gene matches. This CDR3 comprises 17 residues. The CDR3 spells CASSPRRTSGLTDTQYF. The CDR3 DNA is TGTGCCAGCAGTCCCCGTCGAACTAGCGGTTTAACAGATACGCAGTATTTT.

The V and J genes are TRBV9 and TRBJ1-2; D possibly corresponds to TRBD1 (5 bases). This CDR3 has 13 residues. V was cut by 5 bases and J by 8 bases, with 16 bases left in between. Germline CDR1 reads SGDLS; CDR2 reads YYNGEE. Here the CDR3 DNA reads TGTGCCAGCAGTGATCGACAGCCTGGGGGCTACACCTTC. This codes for CASSDRQPGGYTF.

The chain combines TRBV28 with TRBJ1-5; TRBD1 might be the D (6 bases). The CDR3 sequence is 13 residues long. From germline, CDR1 is MDHEN and CDR2 SYDVKM. V lost 6 bases and J 7 bases, leaving 13 bases between the germline ends. The CDR3 loop reads CASSTGYHQPQHF. The CDR3 bases are TGTGCCAGCAGCACAGGGTATCACCAGCCCCAGCATTTT.